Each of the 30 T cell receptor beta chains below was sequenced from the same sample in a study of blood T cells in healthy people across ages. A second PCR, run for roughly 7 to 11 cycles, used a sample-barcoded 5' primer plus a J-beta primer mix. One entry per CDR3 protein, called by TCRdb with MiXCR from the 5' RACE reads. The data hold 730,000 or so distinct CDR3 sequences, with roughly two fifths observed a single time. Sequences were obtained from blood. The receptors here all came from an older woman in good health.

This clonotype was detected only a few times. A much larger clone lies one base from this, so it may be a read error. The CDR3 protein is CASSDGTGVYEQYF. In nucleotides, the CDR3 is TGTGCCAGCAGTGACGGGACAGGGGTCTACGAGCAGTACTTC. The J gene is TRBJ2-7, the V gene TRBV6-1; the match to TRBD1 covers 10 bases. V gave up 3 bases and J gave up 3 bases; unmatched junction bases: 2. Germline values: CDR1 MNHNS, CDR2 SASEGT. This CDR3 has 14 residues.

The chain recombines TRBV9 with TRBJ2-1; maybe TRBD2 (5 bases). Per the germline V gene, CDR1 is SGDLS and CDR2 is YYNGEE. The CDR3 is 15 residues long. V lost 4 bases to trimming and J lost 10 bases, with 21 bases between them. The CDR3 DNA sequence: TGTGCCAGCAGCTCCTCAGGAGGCCGTCCCTACGAGCAGTTCTTC. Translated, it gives CASSSSGGRPYEQFF. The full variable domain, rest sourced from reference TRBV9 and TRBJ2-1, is DSGVTQTPKHLITATGQRVTLRCSPRSGDLSVYWYQQSLDQGLQFLIQYYNGEERAKGNILERFSAQQFPDLHSELNLSSLELGDSALYFCASSSSGGRPYEQFFGPGTRLTVL.

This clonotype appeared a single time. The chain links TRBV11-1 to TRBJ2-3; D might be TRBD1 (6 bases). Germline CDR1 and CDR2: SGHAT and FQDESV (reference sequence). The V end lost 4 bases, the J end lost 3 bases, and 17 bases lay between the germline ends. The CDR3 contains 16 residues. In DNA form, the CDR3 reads TGTGCCAGCAGCTGTACAGGGAAAAGAAGGACAGATACGCAGTATTTT. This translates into CASSCTGKRRTDTQYF. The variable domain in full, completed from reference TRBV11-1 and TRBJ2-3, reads EAEVAQSPRYKITEKSQAVAFWCDPISGHATLYWYRQILGQGPELLVQFQDESVVDDSQLPKDRFSAERLKGVDSTLKIQPAELGDSAMYLCASSCTGKRRTDTQYFGPGTRLTVL.

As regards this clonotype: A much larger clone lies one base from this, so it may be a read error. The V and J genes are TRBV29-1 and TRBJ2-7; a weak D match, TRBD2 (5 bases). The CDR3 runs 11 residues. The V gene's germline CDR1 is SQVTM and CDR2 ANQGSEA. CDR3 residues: CIVEGPGEQYF. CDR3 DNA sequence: TGCATCGTTGAGGGCCCCGGGGAGCAGTACTTC.

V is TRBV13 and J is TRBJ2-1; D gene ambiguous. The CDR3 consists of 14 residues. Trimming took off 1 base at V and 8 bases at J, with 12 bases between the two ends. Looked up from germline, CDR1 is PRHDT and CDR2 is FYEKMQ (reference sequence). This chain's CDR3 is CASSLVQRADEQFF. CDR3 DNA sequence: TGTGCCAGCAGCTTAGTTCAGCGTGCGGATGAGCAGTTCTTC.

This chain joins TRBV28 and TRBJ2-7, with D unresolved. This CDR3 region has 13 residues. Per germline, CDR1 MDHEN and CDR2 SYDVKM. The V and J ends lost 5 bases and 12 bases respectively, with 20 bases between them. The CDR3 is CASSPHTSQDLYF. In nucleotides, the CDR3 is TGTGCCAGCAGTCCGCACACGTCGCAAGATCTGTACTTC.

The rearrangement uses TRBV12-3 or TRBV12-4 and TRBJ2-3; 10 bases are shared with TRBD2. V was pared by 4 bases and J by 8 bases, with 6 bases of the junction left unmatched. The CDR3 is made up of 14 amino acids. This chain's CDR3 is CASSSSGGATTQYF. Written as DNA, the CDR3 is TGTGCCAGCAGTTCGAGCGGGGGGGCGACTACGCAGTATTTT.

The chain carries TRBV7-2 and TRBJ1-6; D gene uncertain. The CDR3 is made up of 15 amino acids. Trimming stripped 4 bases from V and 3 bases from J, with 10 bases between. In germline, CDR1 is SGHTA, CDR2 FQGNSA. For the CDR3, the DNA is TGTGCCAGCAGCTCACCGGACCTCTATAATTCACCCCTCCACTTT. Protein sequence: CASSSPDLYNSPLHF. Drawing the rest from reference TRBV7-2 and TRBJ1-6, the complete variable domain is GAGVSQSPSNKVTEKGKDVELRCDPISGHTALYWYRQSLGQGLEFLIYFQGNSAPDKSGLPSDRFSAERTGGSVSTLTIQRTQQEDSAVYLCASSSPDLYNSPLHFGNGTRLTVT.

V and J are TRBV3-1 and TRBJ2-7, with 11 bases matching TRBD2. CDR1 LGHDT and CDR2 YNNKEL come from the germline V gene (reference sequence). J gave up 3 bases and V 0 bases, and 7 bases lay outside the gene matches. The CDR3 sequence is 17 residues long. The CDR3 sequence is CASSQEGRGTSGYEQYF. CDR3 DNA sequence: TGTGCCAGCAGCCAAGAAGGGCGGGGGACTAGCGGCTACGAGCAGTACTTC.

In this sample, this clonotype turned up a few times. The CDR3: CASSPPGQGAPTDTQYF. As DNA, the CDR3 is TGTGCCAGCAGCCCACCGGGACAGGGGGCGCCGACAGATACGCAGTATTTT. This chain joins TRBV14 and TRBJ2-3, with 12 nucleotides matching TRBD1. Trimming at V came to 4 bases and at J to 3 bases, leaving 8 bases not matched to a gene. Germline assignment: CDR1 SGHDN and CDR2 FVKESK. This CDR3 has 17 residues.

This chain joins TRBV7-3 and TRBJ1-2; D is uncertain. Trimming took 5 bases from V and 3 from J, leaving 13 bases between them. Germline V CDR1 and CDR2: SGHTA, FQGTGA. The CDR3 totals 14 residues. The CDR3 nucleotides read TGTGCCAGCAGCCTGGGCGATGGAGACTATGGCTACACCTTC. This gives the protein CASSLGDGDYGYTF. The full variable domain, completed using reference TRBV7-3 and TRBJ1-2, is GAGVSQTPSNKVTEKGKYVELRCDPISGHTALYWYRQSLGQGPEFLIYFQGTGAADDSGLPNDRFFAVRPEGSVSTLKIQRTERGDSAVYLCASSLGDGDYGYTFGSGTRLTVV.

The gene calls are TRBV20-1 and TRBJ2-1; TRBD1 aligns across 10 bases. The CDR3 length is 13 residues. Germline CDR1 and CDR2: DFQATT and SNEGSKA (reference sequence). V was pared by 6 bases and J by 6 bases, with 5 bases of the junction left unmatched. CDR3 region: CSANGQGVNEQFF. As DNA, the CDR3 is TGCAGTGCAAACGGACAGGGGGTCAATGAGCAGTTCTTC.

For the CDR3, the DNA is TGCAGTGCTAGTTTTGGGGGATCCTACAATGAGCAGTTCTTC. Translating it yields CSASFGGSYNEQFF. V usage is TRBV20-1 and J usage is TRBJ2-1; TRBD1 or TRBD2 may be the D gene (5 bases each). Germline CDR1 and CDR2: DFQATT and SNEGSKA (reference sequence). This CDR3 contains 14 residues. Trimming took off 3 bases at V and 1 base at J, with 10 bases between the two ends.

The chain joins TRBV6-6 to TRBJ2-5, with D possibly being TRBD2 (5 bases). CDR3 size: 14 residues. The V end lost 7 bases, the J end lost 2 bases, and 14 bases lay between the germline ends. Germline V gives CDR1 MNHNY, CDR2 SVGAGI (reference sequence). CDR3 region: CASTLTRQQETQYF. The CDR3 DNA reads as TGTGCCAGCACTCTAACTAGGCAGCAAGAGACCCAGTACTTC.

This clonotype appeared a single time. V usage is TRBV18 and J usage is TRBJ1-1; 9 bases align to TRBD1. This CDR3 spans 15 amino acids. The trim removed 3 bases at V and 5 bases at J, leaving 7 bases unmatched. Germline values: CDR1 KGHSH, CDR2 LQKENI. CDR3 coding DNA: TGTGCCAGCTCACCCGGGGACAGGGCGGGTACTGAAGCTTTCTTT. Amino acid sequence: CASSPGDRAGTEAFF.

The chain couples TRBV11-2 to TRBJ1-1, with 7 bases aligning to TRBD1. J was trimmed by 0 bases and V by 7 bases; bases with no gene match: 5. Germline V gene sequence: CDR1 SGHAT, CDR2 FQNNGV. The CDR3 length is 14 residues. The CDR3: CASTGTDVNTEAFF. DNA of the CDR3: TGTGCCAGCACCGGGACAGATGTGAACACTGAAGCTTTCTTT.

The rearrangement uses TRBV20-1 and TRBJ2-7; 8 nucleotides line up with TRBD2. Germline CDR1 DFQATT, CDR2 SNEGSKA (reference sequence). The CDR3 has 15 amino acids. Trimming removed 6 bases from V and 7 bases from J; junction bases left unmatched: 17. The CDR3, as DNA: TGCAGTGCGGCGCCGGGACTAGGTTTAGTTCATGAGCAGTACTTC. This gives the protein CSAAPGLGLVHEQYF.

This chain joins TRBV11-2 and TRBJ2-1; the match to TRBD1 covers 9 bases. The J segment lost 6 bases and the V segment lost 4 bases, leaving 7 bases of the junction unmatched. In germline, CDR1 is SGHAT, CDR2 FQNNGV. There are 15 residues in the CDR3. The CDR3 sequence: CASSYRGPYVNEQFF. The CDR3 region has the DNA TGTGCCAGCAGCTACAGGGGGCCTTACGTCAATGAGCAGTTCTTC. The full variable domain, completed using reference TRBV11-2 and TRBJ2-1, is EAGVAQSPRYKIIEKRQSVAFWCNPISGHATLYWYQQILGQGPKLLIQFQNNGVVDDSQLPKDRFSAERLKGVDSTLKIQPAKLEDSAVYLCASSYRGPYVNEQFFGPGTRLTVL.

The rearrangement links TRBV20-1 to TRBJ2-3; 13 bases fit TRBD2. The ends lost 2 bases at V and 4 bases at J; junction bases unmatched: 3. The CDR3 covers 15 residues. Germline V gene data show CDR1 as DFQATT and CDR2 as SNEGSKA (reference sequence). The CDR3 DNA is TGCAGTGCTAGACTGGGACTAGCGGGGCCAGATACGCAGTATTTT. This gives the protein CSARLGLAGPDTQYF.

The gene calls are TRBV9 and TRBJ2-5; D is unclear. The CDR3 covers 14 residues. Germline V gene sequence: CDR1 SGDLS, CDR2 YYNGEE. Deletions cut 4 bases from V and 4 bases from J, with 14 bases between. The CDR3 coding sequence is TGTGCCAGCAGCCCGTACTCCGGACGAGAGACCCAGTACTTC. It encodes CASSPYSGRETQYF.

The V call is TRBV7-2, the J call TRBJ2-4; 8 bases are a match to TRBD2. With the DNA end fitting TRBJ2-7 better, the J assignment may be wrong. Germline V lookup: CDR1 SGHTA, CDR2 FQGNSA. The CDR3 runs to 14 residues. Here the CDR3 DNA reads TGTGCCAGCAGATCCGGGACTAGGGGCTACGAGCAGTACTTC. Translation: CASRSGTRGYEQYF.

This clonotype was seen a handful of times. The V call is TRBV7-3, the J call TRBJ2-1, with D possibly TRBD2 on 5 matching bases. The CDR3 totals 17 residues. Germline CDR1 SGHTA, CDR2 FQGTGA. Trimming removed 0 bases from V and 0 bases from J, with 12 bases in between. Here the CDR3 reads CASSLTDAGSSYNEQFF. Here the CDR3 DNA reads TGTGCCAGCAGCTTAACGGATGCGGGTAGCTCCTACAATGAGCAGTTCTTC.

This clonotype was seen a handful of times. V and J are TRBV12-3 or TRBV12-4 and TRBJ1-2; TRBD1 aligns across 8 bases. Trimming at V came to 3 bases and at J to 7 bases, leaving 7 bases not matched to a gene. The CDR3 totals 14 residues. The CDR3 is CASSFTGGAGGYTF. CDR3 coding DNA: TGTGCCAGCAGTTTCACAGGGGGGGCCGGTGGCTACACCTTC.

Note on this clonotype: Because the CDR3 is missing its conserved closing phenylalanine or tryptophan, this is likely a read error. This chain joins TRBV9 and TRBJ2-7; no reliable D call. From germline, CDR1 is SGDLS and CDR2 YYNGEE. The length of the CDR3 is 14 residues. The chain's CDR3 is CASGVGTNSYEQYL. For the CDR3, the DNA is TGTGCCAGCGGCGTTGGAACAAACTCCTACGAGCAGTACTTA.

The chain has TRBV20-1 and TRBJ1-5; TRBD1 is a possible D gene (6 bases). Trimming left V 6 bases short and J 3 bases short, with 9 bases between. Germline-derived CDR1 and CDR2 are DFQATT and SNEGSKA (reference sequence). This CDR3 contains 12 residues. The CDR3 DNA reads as TGCAGTGCCAACAGGGTCAATCAGCCCCAGCATTTT. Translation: CSANRVNQPQHF.

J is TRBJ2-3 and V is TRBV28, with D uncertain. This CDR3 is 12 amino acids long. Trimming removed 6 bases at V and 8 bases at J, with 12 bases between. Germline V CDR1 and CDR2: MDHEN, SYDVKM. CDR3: CASSFVIGTQYF. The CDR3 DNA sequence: TGTGCCAGCAGCTTTGTGATAGGTACGCAGTATTTT. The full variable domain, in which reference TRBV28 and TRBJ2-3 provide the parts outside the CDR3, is DVKVTQSSRYLVKRTGEKVFLECVQDMDHENMFWYRQDPGLGLRLIYFSYDVKMKEKGDIPEGYSVSREKKERFSLILESASTNQTSMYLCASSFVIGTQYFGPGTRLTVL.

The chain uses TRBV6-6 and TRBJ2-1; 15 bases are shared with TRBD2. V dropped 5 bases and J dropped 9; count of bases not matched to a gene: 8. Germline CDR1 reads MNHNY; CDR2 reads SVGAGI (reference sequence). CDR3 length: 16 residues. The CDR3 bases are TGTGCCAGCAGTCGGCAGGGACTAGCGGGAGGAGGTGAGCAGTTCTTC. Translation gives CASSRQGLAGGGEQFF.

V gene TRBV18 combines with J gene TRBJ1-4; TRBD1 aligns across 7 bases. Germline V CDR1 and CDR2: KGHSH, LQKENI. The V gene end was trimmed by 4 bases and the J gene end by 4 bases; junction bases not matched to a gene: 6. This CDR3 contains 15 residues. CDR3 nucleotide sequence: TGTGCCAGCTCACGCCCGGGACAGTATAATGAAAAACTGTTTTTT. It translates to CASSRPGQYNEKLFF.

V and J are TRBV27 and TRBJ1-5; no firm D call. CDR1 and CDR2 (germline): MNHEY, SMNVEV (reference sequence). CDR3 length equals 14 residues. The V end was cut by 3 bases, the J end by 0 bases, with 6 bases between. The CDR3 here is CASSLGSSNQPQHF. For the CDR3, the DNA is TGTGCCAGCAGTTTGGGCAGTAGCAATCAGCCCCAGCATTTT.

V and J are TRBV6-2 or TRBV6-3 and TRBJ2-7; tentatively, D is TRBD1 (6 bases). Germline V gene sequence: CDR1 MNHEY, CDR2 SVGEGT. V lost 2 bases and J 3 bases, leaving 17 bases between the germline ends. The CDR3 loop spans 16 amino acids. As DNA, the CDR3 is TGTGCCAGCAGTTACCCAGCGGCAGGGGCGCGCTACGAGCAGTACTTC. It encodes CASSYPAAGARYEQYF.